The next 30 T cell receptor beta chains were all read from a single sample in a study of T cells in localized non-small cell lung cancer. Only in-frame clones appear in the TCRdb table, and some are missing; sequencing was by immunoSEQ multiplex PCR. The profile shows about 74,000 clones, approximately 84% of them singletons. Sequencing was performed on peripheral blood, taken before any cancer treatment. These receptor sequences come from a female donor over 55 with stage I lung adenocarcinoma.

This clone came up once. The V and J genes are TRBV7-2 and TRBJ1-1; tentatively, D is TRBD1 (5 bases). V was shortened by 4 bases and J by 7 bases, with 19 bases between the two germline ends. Germline CDR1 SGHTA, CDR2 FQGNSA. CDR3 length equals 15 residues. For the CDR3, the DNA is TGTGCCAGCAGCTCAAGACCCGGGACCACATTTGAAGCTTTCTTT. Translating it yields CASSSRPGTTFEAFF.

The chain carries TRBV18 and TRBJ2-7, with D perhaps TRBD1 (5 bases). V lost 0 bases and J lost 2, with 11 bases in between. In germline, CDR1 is KGHSH, CDR2 LQKENI. This CDR3 spans 15 amino acids. The CDR3 nucleotides read TGTGCCAGCTCACCACCGGGCAGGGTCCCCTACGAGCAGTACTTC. This codes for CASSPPGRVPYEQYF.

The rearrangement links TRBV4-3 to TRBJ2-1; possibly TRBD1 or TRBD2 for D (5 bases each). This CDR3 is 15 amino acids long. V was shortened by 0 bases and J by 7 bases, with 13 bases between the two germline ends. CDR1 and CDR2 (germline): LGHNA, YSLEER. The CDR3 sequence: CASSQEGEWGNEQFF. CDR3 in DNA: TGCGCCAGCAGCCAAGAGGGGGAATGGGGGAATGAGCAGTTCTTC.

The sample holds one count of this clone. The chain has TRBV23-1 and TRBJ2-5, with a possible D match to TRBD1 (6 bases). TRBV23-1 is identified as an open reading frame with a role that is uncertain. The V end was cut by 2 bases, the J end by 4 bases, with 11 bases between. This CDR3 contains 14 residues. The CDR3 DNA follows: TGCGCCAGCAGTCAACAGGGGAAGGGAGAGACCCAGTACTTC. Its translation is CASSQQGKGETQYF.

V and J are TRBV2 and TRBJ2-1; 7 bases align to TRBD2. The V and J ends lost 11 bases and 6 bases, in that order; junction bases with no gene match: 10. The CDR3 contains 13 residues. From germline, CDR1 is SNHLY and CDR2 FYNNEI. The DNA of the CDR3 is TGTGCCGGCAAAGGGAGGGTTGGCAATGAGCAGTTCTTC. This gives the protein CAGKGRVGNEQFF.

V gene TRBV5-1 combines with J gene TRBJ2-7; possible D gene TRBD2, 7 bases. Germline values: CDR1 SGHRS, CDR2 YFSETQ. CDR3 length: 15 amino acids. The V end was cut by 4 bases, the J end by 1 base, with 15 bases between. The CDR3 sequence is CASSLSGGRSYEQYF. In nucleotides, the CDR3 is TGCGCCAGCAGCCTGTCGGGGGGCAGGTCCTACGAGCAGTACTTC.

The chain recombines TRBV25-1 with TRBJ2-2; D perhaps matches TRBD2 (6 bases). With 10 bases removed from V and 1 base from J, the gap between germline ends came to 16 bases. The CDR3 length is 15 residues. Germline-derived CDR1 and CDR2 are MGHDK and SYGVNS. The chain's CDR3 is CATAAGRRNTGELFF. The DNA of the CDR3 is TGTGCCACCGCCGCGGGGAGGAGGAACACCGGGGAGCTGTTTTTT.

V and J are TRBV11-3 and TRBJ2-7, with 8 bases fitting TRBD2. J was trimmed by 4 bases and V by 0 bases; bases with no gene match: 5. The germline V gene has CDR1 SGHNT and CDR2 YENEEA. This CDR3 contains 15 residues. DNA of the CDR3: TGTGCCAGCAGCTTAGATTTCGGGGGGGCTTACGAGCAGTACTTC. It yields the protein CASSLDFGGAYEQYF.

This chain's CDR3 is CASSRRGTQVRETQYF. Here the CDR3 DNA reads TGCGCCAGCAGCCGCCGTGGGACCCAGGTGCGAGAGACCCAGTACTTC. The chain has TRBV5-1 and TRBJ2-5; perhaps D is TRBD1 or TRBD2 (5 bases each). This CDR3 is 16 amino acids long. Germline-derived CDR1 and CDR2 are SGHRS and YFSETQ. V was cut by 4 bases and J by 4 bases, with 20 bases left in between.

The chain links TRBV9 to TRBJ1-2; no clear D gene. CDR1 is SGDLS, CDR2 YYNGEE, per germline. This CDR3 contains 14 residues. Trimming removed 2 bases from V and 5 bases from J, with 13 bases in between. The CDR3 region is CASSVTPYQYGYTF. CDR3 coding DNA: TGTGCCAGCAGCGTTACTCCGTACCAGTATGGCTACACCTTC.

This clone was detected a few times. This chain connects TRBV11-2 to TRBJ2-5; D unclear. V was shortened by 5 bases and J by 1 base, with 5 bases between the two germline ends. Germline CDR1 is SGHAT and CDR2 is FQNNGV. The CDR3 extends over 12 amino acids. CDR3 in DNA: TGTGCCAGCAGCCCGGGCCAAGAGACCCAGTACTTC. Translated: CASSPGQETQYF. Full variable domain (remainder filled in from reference TRBV11-2 and TRBJ2-5): EAGVAQSPRYKIIEKRQSVAFWCNPISGHATLYWYQQILGQGPKLLIQFQNNGVVDDSQLPKDRFSAERLKGVDSTLKIQPAKLEDSAVYLCASSPGQETQYFGPGTRLLVL.

This clone was seen once. The chain joins TRBV6-1 to TRBJ2-7; no definite D call. Germline V gene lookup returns CDR1 MNHNS and CDR2 SASEGT. Trimming pared 5 bases from V and 12 bases from J, leaving 17 bases between. This CDR3 is 12 amino acids long. The CDR3 DNA follows: TGTGCCAGCAGTTCTTCTCACATGGGGTGGTACTTC. This sequence encodes CASSSSHMGWYF.

This clone was seen only a few times. The chain uses TRBV5-1 and TRBJ1-1, with 9 bases aligning to TRBD1. CDR3 size: 15 residues. Germline assignment: CDR1 SGHRS and CDR2 YFSETQ. J lost 3 bases, V lost 4 bases, and 7 bases had no gene match. In nucleotides, the CDR3 is TGCGCCAGCAGCGAACAGGGGGCTTGGGACACTGAAGCTTTCTTT. This encodes CASSEQGAWDTEAFF.

J is TRBJ2-4 and V is TRBV5-4; tentative D call: TRBD2 (6 bases). CDR1 is SGHNT and CDR2 is YYREEE in the germline V gene (reference sequence). V was pared by 0 bases and J by 0 bases, with 16 bases between. CDR3 length equals 18 residues. For the CDR3, the DNA is TGTGCCAGCAGCTTGGGGGGGTCGGCGGGGCTAGCCAAAAACATTCAGTACTTC. The encoded protein is CASSLGGSAGLAKNIQYF.

The chain links TRBV2 to TRBJ1-2, with TRBD1 matching 8 bases. The CDR3 is made up of 14 amino acids. V trimming: 4 bases; J trimming: 4 bases; junction bases outside the gene matches: 5. Looked up from germline, CDR1 is SNHLY and CDR2 is FYNNEI. CDR3: CASSGTGSGYGYTF. CDR3 coding DNA: TGTGCCAGCAGTGGGACAGGGTCAGGCTATGGCTACACCTTC.

This clone showed up just once. V is TRBV29-1 and J is TRBJ2-5, with D maybe TRBD2 (6 bases). Germline-derived CDR1 and CDR2 are SQVTM and ANQGSEA. The V and J ends lost 6 bases and 5 bases respectively, with 22 bases between them. The CDR3 loop spans 15 amino acids. CDR3 sequence (DNA): TGCAGCGTGGCGGGGACCCCCCTAAATGAGGAGACCCAGTACTTC. Its translation is CSVAGTPLNEETQYF.

The chain uses TRBV13 and TRBJ1-4, with TRBD1 as a possible D gene (5 bases). The ends were cut back, 8 bases at V and 1 base at J, with 17 bases in the middle. This CDR3 is 16 amino acids long. CDR1 and CDR2 from the germline V gene are PRHDT and FYEKMQ (reference sequence). The CDR3 spells CASQAREGRTNEKLFF. For the CDR3, the DNA is TGTGCCAGCCAGGCGAGAGAGGGGAGAACTAATGAAAAACTGTTTTTT.

This clone showed up just once. The chain has TRBV2 and TRBJ2-7; 9 positions match TRBD2. Losses at the gene ends were 4 bases for V and 2 bases for J; bases not matched to a gene: 6. CDR1 and CDR2 from the germline V gene are SNHLY and FYNNEI. The length of the CDR3 is 15 residues. CDR3 amino acids: CASSGTSERPYEQYF. In nucleotides, the CDR3 is TGTGCCAGCAGTGGGACTAGCGAACGCCCCTACGAGCAGTACTTC.

This clone appeared a single time. V and J are TRBV5-1 and TRBJ2-7, with 8 bases that match TRBD1. With V trimmed by 0 bases and J by 4 bases, 3 bases remained unmatched. From germline, CDR1 is SGHRS and CDR2 YFSETQ. The CDR3 runs 14 residues. The chain's CDR3 is CASSLAQGGYEQYF. Here the CDR3 DNA reads TGCGCCAGCAGCTTGGCACAGGGGGGATACGAGCAGTACTTC.

V and J are TRBV10-3 and TRBJ2-3; 7 bases map to TRBD2. V was clipped by 2 bases and J by 2 bases; unmatched bases: 7. The CDR3 consists of 16 residues. Per the germline V gene, CDR1 is ENHRY and CDR2 is SYGVKD. The CDR3 here is CAISEASGYSTDTQYF. CDR3 bases: TGTGCCATCAGTGAGGCTAGCGGATACTCCACAGATACGCAGTATTTT.

The chain recombines TRBV2 with TRBJ1-1, with D perhaps matching TRBD1 (5 bases). Germline values: CDR1 SNHLY, CDR2 FYNNEI. The germline V and J ends were trimmed by 4 bases and 0 bases, with 18 bases remaining between them. The CDR3 has 17 residues. The CDR3 sequence: CASSGGTDRPMNTEAFF. DNA for the CDR3: TGTGCCAGCAGTGGGGGGACGGATCGTCCAATGAACACTGAAGCTTTCTTT.

The chain recombines TRBV7-3 with TRBJ1-2; the match to TRBD1 covers 10 bases. CDR1 SGHTA and CDR2 FQGTGA come from the germline V gene. With 5 bases clipped from V and 4 bases from J, the junction kept 4 bases outside the gene matches. This CDR3 region has 14 residues. Here the CDR3 reads CASSPTGGSYGYTF. The CDR3 DNA reads as TGTGCCAGCAGCCCGACAGGGGGCAGCTATGGCTACACCTTC.

Details on this clone: The same CDR3 can be traced to other DNA sequences in this sample. The chain joins TRBV19 to TRBJ1-6; possible D gene TRBD1, 5 bases. This CDR3 is 15 amino acids long. CDR1 LNHDA and CDR2 SQIVND come from the germline V gene (reference sequence). Trimming pared 1 base from V and 8 bases from J, leaving 12 bases between. In nucleotides, the CDR3 is TGTGCCAGTAGTATAGGAGGGCAGGGTGATTCACCCCTCCACTTT. It specifies CASSIGGQGDSPLHF. The variable domain in full, with the rest retrieved from reference TRBV19 and TRBJ1-6, is DGGITQSPKYLFRKEGQNVTLSCEQNLNHDAMYWYRQDPGQGLRLIYYSQIVNDFQKGDIAEGYSVSREKKESFPLTVTSAQKNPTAFYLCASSIGGQGDSPLHFGNGTRLTVT.

The chain recombines TRBV7-2 with TRBJ2-1, with TRBD2 identical over 7 bases. V trimming: 1 base; J trimming: 6 bases; junction bases outside the gene matches: 3. This CDR3 region has 14 residues. Per the germline V gene, CDR1 is SGHTA and CDR2 is FQGNSA. The CDR3 loop is CASSLEWTSNEQFF. In DNA, the CDR3 is TGTGCCAGCAGCTTAGAATGGACTAGCAATGAGCAGTTCTTC.

The chain couples TRBV19 to TRBJ1-2; D is possibly TRBD1 (5 bases). V was cut by 0 bases and J by 3 bases, with 11 bases left in between. Germline CDR1 LNHDA, CDR2 SQIVND (reference sequence). This CDR3 contains 15 residues. CDR3 amino acids: CASSIDRTGYYGYTF. CDR3 bases: TGTGCCAGTAGTATAGATCGAACAGGATACTATGGCTACACCTTC.

The J gene is TRBJ1-4, the V gene TRBV5-6; D unclear. Trimming took off 2 bases at V and 2 bases at J, with 13 bases between the two ends. Germline-derived CDR1 and CDR2 are SGHDT and YYEEEE. The CDR3 has 16 residues. CDR3 sequence reads: CASSFRLGSTNEKLFF. The CDR3 DNA reads TGTGCCAGCAGCTTTAGGTTGGGGAGTACTAATGAAAAACTGTTTTTT.

This clone was seen only a few times. The chain carries TRBV10-3 and TRBJ1-2; D is undetermined. Deletions cut 10 bases from V and 0 bases from J, with 9 bases between. CDR3 length: 12 amino acids. Germline CDR1 reads ENHRY; CDR2 reads SYGVKD. The CDR3 protein is CATTFANYGYTF. CDR3 DNA sequence: TGTGCCACAACTTTTGCTAACTATGGCTACACCTTC.

The chain joins TRBV5-3 to TRBJ2-6; 11 nucleotides line up with TRBD1. TRBV5-3 is flagged as an ORF with uncertain function. The CDR3 totals 19 residues. Unmatched junction bases numbered 8, after V lost 3 bases and J lost 0 bases. The CDR3 DNA reads TGTGCCAGAAGCTGTCATCCGGGACAGGGGGTCTCTGGGGCCAACGTCCTGACTTTC. Its protein product is CARSCHPGQGVSGANVLTF.

The chain is built from TRBV4-1 and TRBJ2-1, with D possibly matching TRBD2 (6 bases). V gave up 5 bases and J gave up 3 bases, with 14 bases separating them. Germline V gene sequence: CDR1 MGHRA, CDR2 YSYEKL. This CDR3 is built from 15 residues. This chain's CDR3 is CASSVELRGYNEQFF. CDR3 coding DNA: TGCGCCAGCAGCGTTGAGCTGCGGGGCTACAATGAGCAGTTCTTC.

CDR3 amino acids: CASSQLGNRETQYF. In DNA form, the CDR3 reads TGCGCCAGCAGCCAGCTAGGAAATCGAGAGACCCAGTACTTC. The chain uses TRBV4-3 and TRBJ2-5; D gene ambiguous. Germline V gives CDR1 LGHNA, CDR2 YSLEER. The CDR3 has 14 residues. The V gene lost 3 bases and the J gene lost 4 bases, with 12 bases spanning the gap.